One and the same sample provided the 22 T cell receptor beta chains below, sequenced in a study of CD8 T cells in ankylosing spondylitis (dated by TCRdb to the late 2010s). On the study overall, not on this receptor specifically: Blood from ankylosing spondylitis patients appeared to be characterized by a TCR beta motif composed of eight highly homologous amino acid variants.

Receptor libraries were prepared by 5' RACE. Sequenced using an Illumina HiSeq 2500. Using fastp trimming at Q25 and MiXCR clonotype assembly, TCRdb reanalyzed the public sequencing data and kept in-frame beta chains. CDR3 protein duplicates are merged, each entry listing the most common genes and DNA. This sample comprises over 450,000 distinct CDR3 sequences, over 9.5% of them detected only once. Nearly 7% of the sample belongs to the ten largest clones. Antigens for these TCRs are unknown. Sequenced sample: blood, either unsorted or a sorted T cell fraction (not recorded which). The receptors were sampled from a male donor with ankylosing spondylitis.

The V gene is TRBV4-1, the J gene TRBJ2-7, with TRBD1 identical over 11 bases. Germline V CDR1 and CDR2: MGHRA, YSYEKL. The CDR3 has 16 amino acids. The trim removed 3 bases at V and 2 bases at J, leaving 6 bases unmatched. As DNA, the CDR3 is TGCGCCAGCAGCCACGCCGGGACAGGGGGTACCTACGAGCAGTACGTC. Translation: CASSHAGTGGTYEQYV.

This clonotype was seen more than once but under ten times. The chain links TRBV5-6 to TRBJ2-7; tentative D call: TRBD2 (5 bases). V gave up 2 bases and J gave up 7 bases, with 19 bases separating them. Per germline, CDR1 SGHDT and CDR2 YYEEEE. This CDR3 comprises 15 residues. The CDR3 DNA reads as TGTGCCAGCAGCTTATTTTCGGGATCGGCCGGGGAGCAGTACGTC. Translating gives CASSLFSGSAGEQYV.

V and J are TRBV30 and TRBJ1-1, with D unresolved. The CDR3 totals 13 residues. V lost 0 bases, J lost 1 base, and 6 bases lay in between. The germline gives CDR1 GTSNPN, CDR2 SVGIG (reference sequence). In DNA form, the CDR3 reads TGTGCCTGGAGTGTGGCCGAGAACACTGAAGCTTTCTTT. Translation: CAWSVAENTEAFF.

This rearrangement joins TRBV21-1 to TRBJ2-7; TRBD2, the table's D call, was not compared with the DNA. TRBV21-1 represents a pseudogene. The CDR3 loop spans 16 amino acids. The CDR3 sequence is CASSRLAGEGNYEQYV. CDR3 coding DNA: TGTGCCAGCAGCAGACTAGCGGGAGAGGGGAACTACGAGCAGTACGTC.

In its sample, this clonotype was seen many times. This sequence joins TRBV4-1 and TRBJ1-4; a weak D match, TRBD1 (5 bases). The CDR3 sequence is 12 residues long. Germline V lookup: CDR1 MGHRA, CDR2 YSYEKL. The germline V and J ends were trimmed by 4 bases and 8 bases, with 8 bases remaining between them. The CDR3 DNA sequence: TGCGCCAGCAGCCCGGAGGGGGAAAAACTGTTTTTT. It is translated as CASSPEGEKLFF.

This clonotype was detected ten times or more. The genes are TRBV7-9 and TRBJ2-1; D uncertain. Trimming took off 6 bases at V and 5 bases at J, with 8 bases between the two ends. The length of the CDR3 is 12 residues. Germline V gives CDR1 SEHNR, CDR2 FQNEAQ (reference sequence). The CDR3 DNA is TGTGCCAGCAGTCTGGGTGACAATGAGCAGTTCTTC. Translating it yields CASSLGDNEQFF.

This clonotype was picked up a small number of times. The gene calls are TRBV7-2 and TRBJ1-2; D gene uncertain. Trimming stripped 5 bases from V and 4 bases from J, with 14 bases between. This CDR3 is built from 14 residues. Germline loops: CDR1 SGHTA, CDR2 FQGNSA. CDR3 sequence reads: CASSLKDSSYGYTF. In DNA, the CDR3 is TGTGCCAGCAGCCTAAAAGATTCTAGCTATGGCTACACCTTC.

This clonotype appeared many times. This chain links TRBV5-1 with TRBJ2-3, with D uncertain. The CDR3 has 14 amino acids. V lost 4 bases and J 1 base, leaving 10 bases between the germline ends. Germline values: CDR1 SGHRS, CDR2 YFSETQ. In nucleotides, the CDR3 is TGCGCCAGCAGCAGGGATGGTGGCACAGATACGCAGTATTTT. Translated: CASSRDGGTDTQYF.

The chain carries TRBV5-5 and TRBJ1-4; no reliable D call. CDR1 SGHKS and CDR2 YYEKEE come from the germline V gene (reference sequence). The CDR3 length is 13 residues. Trimming cost V 3 bases and J 7 bases, with 10 bases left between them. The CDR3 region has the DNA TGTGCCAGCAGCTACGATTGGGGTGAAAAACTGTTTTTT. This translates into CASSYDWGEKLFF.

The CDR3 DNA reads TGCAGCGTTGAAGATCCCGGGGGGAGGACTGAAGCTTTCTTT. It encodes CSVEDPGGRTEAFF. The V gene is TRBV29-1, the J gene TRBJ1-1; TRBD1 might be the D (5 bases). The V and J ends lost 0 bases and 5 bases respectively, with 13 bases between them. Germline V gene lookup returns CDR1 SQVTM and CDR2 ANQGSEA. The CDR3 runs to 14 residues.

The chain employs TRBV29-1 and TRBJ2-7, with TRBD2 as a possible D gene (5 bases). The germline V gene encodes CDR1 SQVTM and CDR2 ANQGSEA. Trimming stripped 7 bases from V and 4 bases from J, with 11 bases between. The CDR3 spans 11 residues. The CDR3 region has the DNA TGCAGCGCTACCGGGGAGTACGAGCAGTACTTC. It is translated as CSATGEYEQYF.

In this sample, this clonotype turned up a few times. The chain has TRBV3-1 and TRBJ2-3; 9 nucleotides align to TRBD1. Germline V gives CDR1 LGHDT, CDR2 YNNKEL (reference sequence). V shed 4 bases, J shed 6 bases, and the junction held 11 bases outside the gene matches. CDR3 size: 16 residues. DNA of the CDR3: TGTGCCAGCAGCCCAGCCGGGACAGGGCATTCGGATACGCAGTATTTT. Its translation: CASSPAGTGHSDTQYF.

The chain employs TRBV20-1 and TRBJ1-5; no definite D call. V was pared by 3 bases and J by 0 bases, with 12 bases between. Germline CDR1 DFQATT, CDR2 SNEGSKA (reference sequence). The CDR3 runs 15 residues. CDR3 bases: TGCAGTGCTAGTTCCCAGTATTATAGCAATCAGCCCCAGCATTTT. It translates to CSASSQYYSNQPQHF.

This clonotype was found many times. J is TRBJ2-7 and V is TRBV2; tentative D call: TRBD1 (6 bases). Germline loops: CDR1 SNHLY, CDR2 FYNNEI. The CDR3 has 13 residues. The V gene lost 6 bases and the J gene lost 7 bases, with 16 bases spanning the gap. CDR3 nucleotide sequence: TGTGCCAGCAGGTTACAGGGTAGGAGAGAGCAGTACTTC. Encoded protein: CASRLQGRREQYF.

The rearrangement links TRBV15 to TRBJ2-1; TRBD2 matches 7 bases. This CDR3 is built from 15 residues. Germline loops: CDR1 LNHNV, CDR2 YYDKDF (reference sequence). Losses at the gene ends were 3 bases for V and 8 bases for J; bases not matched to a gene: 10. The CDR3 spells CATSRPGPRGDEQFF. CDR3 bases: TGTGCCACCAGCAGGCCGGGGCCTCGGGGGGATGAGCAGTTCTTC.

This clonotype occurred many times. The CDR3 sequence is CSATGLAGVFYEQYF. The CDR3 nucleotides are TGCAGTGCTACGGGACTAGCGGGAGTATTCTACGAGCAGTACTTC. This chain connects TRBV20-1 to TRBJ2-7, with 14 nucleotides matching TRBD2. The germline gives CDR1 DFQATT, CDR2 SNEGSKA (reference sequence). Trimming cost V 4 bases and J 3 bases; bases outside gene matches: 5. The CDR3 loop spans 15 amino acids.

This clonotype has at least ten counts. V and J are TRBV7-2 and TRBJ1-2; no clear D. The ends were cut back, 2 bases at V and 4 bases at J, with 5 bases in the middle. CDR1 is SGHTA, CDR2 FQGNSA, per germline. This CDR3 has 12 residues. This CDR3 is CASSLNSYGYTF. The CDR3 DNA reads as TGTGCCAGCAGCTTAAACAGCTATGGCTACACCTTC.

CDR3 DNA sequence: TGTGCCTGGGTACCTAAATTACGGGACTACGAGCAGTACTTC. This encodes CAWVPKLRDYEQYF. This chain links TRBV30 with TRBJ2-7; D is perhaps TRBD2 (5 bases). CDR3 size: 14 residues. Germline CDR1 is GTSNPN and CDR2 is SVGIG (reference sequence). Trimming shortened V by 5 bases and J by 3 bases, and 17 bases separated the two germline ends.

CDR3 coding DNA: TGCAGCGTTGTCAGGAATAGCGGGAGTACAGATACGCAGTATTTT. It yields the protein CSVVRNSGSTDTQYF. The genes are TRBV29-1 and TRBJ2-3; 9 nucleotides match TRBD2. The CDR3 runs to 15 residues. Trimming at V came to 4 bases and at J to 3 bases, leaving 8 bases not matched to a gene. CDR1 SQVTM and CDR2 ANQGSEA come from the germline V gene.

In this sample, this clonotype turned up many times. The chain has TRBV29-1 and TRBJ2-1; D is ambiguous. Germline V gene lookup returns CDR1 SQVTM and CDR2 ANQGSEA. Trimming removed 5 bases from V and 9 bases from J, with 17 bases in between. There are 13 residues in the CDR3. The CDR3 loop reads CSVHPGREGEQFF. CDR3 in DNA: TGCAGCGTTCACCCGGGTAGGGAAGGTGAGCAGTTCTTC.

This chain connects TRBV11-3 to TRBJ2-5; no definite D call. V was trimmed by 0 bases and J by 5 bases, leaving 13 bases between them. This CDR3 is built from 15 residues. The germline gives CDR1 SGHNT, CDR2 YENEEA. The CDR3 region has the DNA TGTGCCAGCAGCTTAGACTCTACCACGGAGGAGACCCAGTACTTC. Translated: CASSLDSTTEETQYF.

In its sample, this clonotype was seen a few times. This rearrangement joins TRBV27 to TRBJ1-4, with D possibly matching TRBD1 (6 bases). Germline assignment: CDR1 MNHEY and CDR2 SMNVEV (reference sequence). Deletions cut 6 bases from V and 5 bases from J, with 19 bases between. The CDR3 is made up of 16 amino acids. CDR3 DNA: TGTGCCAGCAGCTCCTCCGGACAGCCCGGGAATGAAAAACTGTTTTTT. Protein sequence: CASSSSGQPGNEKLFF.